The text below deals with one T cell receptor beta chain. Its antigen is unknown. This sample is drawn from a study of CXCR3-negative and CXCR3-positive naive CD8 T cells. Study details: About 140 million TRB reads in total, about 1.5 +/- 0.3 million per library. Findings of the study overall: Memory CD8+ T cell repertoires were far less diverse than both naive subsets. Higher TRB CDR3 hydrophobicity marked CXCR3-positive naive cells relative to CXCR3-negative naive cells.

The CDR3 has 16 residues. Germline V gene lookup returns CDR1 LGHNA and CDR2 YSLEER. Libraries were UMI-labeled 5' RACE TRB cDNA. TCRdb processed the 5' RACE reads again and assigns one entry to each CDR3 protein, with no DNA. The listing records about 90,000 distinct CDR3 sequences. The gene calls are TRBV4-3 and TRBJ2-2. This receptor was obtained from a human donor in good health. Some clones in this sample may be carry-over from other donors' samples. What was sequenced was naive CXCR3- CD8+ T cells from blood. Sample subset: CD45RO-CCR7+CD27+CD95- naive CD8+ T cells lacking CXCR3 (TNR3-). The chain's CDR3 is CASSQDWLDTTGELFF.